This T cell receptor beta chain was obtained from a study of blood T cell repertoires in COVID-19. Study at large: The origin of the acute and convalescent COVID-19 samples was the United States, Italy and Spain. PBMCs, B-cell-depleted T cells, or T cells provided the cDNA or gDNA that made up the material.

The germline CDR1 and CDR2 sequences are LGHDT and YNNKEL (reference sequence). The CDR3 extends over 14 amino acids. Between the trimmed V and J ends, which lost 7 bases and 4 bases, there was a span of 17 bases. This table comes from immunoSEQ multiplex PCR, and its TCRdb copy is limited to in-frame clones, with some not included. The sample contains about 160,000 clones, roughly 78% of which appear only once. The sequenced material came from peripheral blood. This chain uses TRBV3-1 (or the pseudogene TRBV3-2) with TRBJ2-7; the D gene is possibly TRBD2 (5 bases). The clonotype originates from a human donor with acute or convalescent COVID-19. The donor label of this sample is uncertain. The CDR3 is CASTNFDGDYEQYF. The CDR3 bases are TGTGCCAGCACCAACTTCGACGGGGATTACGAGCAGTACTTC.